These T cell receptor beta chains were read from a single sample in a study of STAT5B mutations in CD4+ large granular lymphocyte leukemia. Clones were sequenced by immunoSEQ multiplex PCR, and TCRdb holds only the in-frame ones, with some missing. The table lists about 25,000 clones, about four fifths of them singletons. What was sequenced was CD4+ T cells from blood buffy coats. These receptors were taken from a human donor in good health. Both conserved end residues are part of each CDR3. Each record gives: clone size, D gene, J gene, V gene, CDR3 DNA, CDR3 protein. A D gene is named only where the DNA matches it firmly. Clone size is not always given. Where it is, it says once, few, many or a class for expanded clones.

clone_size: NA; d_call: TRBD1; j_call: TRBJ2-2; v_call: TRBV18; cdr3_nt: TGTGCCAGCTCACCTGCCGGGACAGGAGGAACCGGGGAGCTGTTTTTT; cdr3_aa: CASSPAGTGGTGELFF
clone_size: NA; d_call: NA; j_call: TRBJ2-1; v_call: TRBV11-2; cdr3_nt: TGTGCCAGCAGCTCACCGCGACAAAACAATGAGCAGTTCTTC; cdr3_aa: CASSSPRQNNEQFF
clone_size: few; d_call: NA; j_call: TRBJ1-1; v_call: TRBV28; cdr3_nt: TGTGCCAGCAGTTTCCCCAGGGGACTGAACACTGAAGCTTTCTTT; cdr3_aa: CASSFPRGLNTEAFF
clone_size: NA; d_call: TRBD1; j_call: TRBJ1-2; v_call: TRBV18; cdr3_nt: TGTGCCAGCTCACCTCGGACAGGGGGCGCTGGCTATGGCTACACCTTC; cdr3_aa: CASSPRTGGAGYGYTF
clone_size: NA; d_call: NA; j_call: TRBJ2-1; v_call: TRBV19; cdr3_nt: TGTGCCAGTAGTATAGATCTATCGACAGGTCATAACTCCTACAATGAGCAGTTCTTC; cdr3_aa: CASSIDLSTGHNSYNEQFF
clone_size: NA; d_call: NA; j_call: TRBJ1-4; v_call: TRBV4-1; cdr3_nt: TGCGCCAGCAGCCCCACGCGGACGCGGGGCCCAACTAATGAAAAACTGTTTTTT; cdr3_aa: CASSPTRTRGPTNEKLFF
clone_size: once; d_call: NA; j_call: TRBJ2-5; v_call: TRBV15; cdr3_nt: TGTGCCACCAGCAGAGATCGGGGTGGCCAGTACTTC; cdr3_aa: CATSRDRGGQYF
clone_size: few; d_call: NA; j_call: TRBJ2-3; v_call: TRBV7-9; cdr3_nt: TGTGCCAGCAGCTTAGGGAGTTCCGAGGCGGATACGCAGTATTTT; cdr3_aa: CASSLGSSEADTQYF
clone_size: NA; d_call: NA; j_call: TRBJ2-3; v_call: TRBV18; cdr3_nt: TGTGCCAGCTCACCTAAGGTAGAATCTACAGATACGCAGTATTTT; cdr3_aa: CASSPKVESTDTQYF
clone_size: few; d_call: NA; j_call: TRBJ1-2; v_call: TRBV10-3; cdr3_nt: TGTGCCAGCCGGGACGGAACTAACTATGGCTACACCTTC; cdr3_aa: CASRDGTNYGYTF
clone_size: NA; d_call: NA; j_call: TRBJ2-7; v_call: TRBV6-5; cdr3_nt: TGTGCCAGCAGCCTCAGGGGATTCTACGAGCAGTACTTC; cdr3_aa: CASSLRGFYEQYF
clone_size: few; d_call: TRBD1; j_call: TRBJ1-1; v_call: TRBV5-1; cdr3_nt: TGCGCCAGCAGCTGGGGACCCCAGGGGGGGAACACTGAAGCTTTCTTT; cdr3_aa: CASSWGPQGGNTEAFF
clone_size: NA; d_call: NA; j_call: TRBJ2-1; v_call: TRBV5-1; cdr3_nt: TGCGCCAGCAGCTCGGGGGAGGGGGGCGATGAGCAGTTCTTC; cdr3_aa: CASSSGEGGDEQFF
clone_size: NA; d_call: NA; j_call: TRBJ2-1; v_call: TRBV11-3; cdr3_nt: TGTGCCAGCAGCTTACAGGGAAGGGATGAGCAGTTCTTC; cdr3_aa: CASSLQGRDEQFF
clone_size: few; d_call: NA; j_call: TRBJ1-6; v_call: TRBV7-9; cdr3_nt: TGTGCCAGCAGCTTTTCGGCAGGGGCTTCACCCCTCCACTTT; cdr3_aa: CASSFSAGASPLHF
clone_size: NA; d_call: TRBD2; j_call: TRBJ2-1; v_call: TRBV13; cdr3_nt: TGTGCCAGCAGCATGATACGGACTAGCGGGGAAATATACAATGAGCAGTTCTTC; cdr3_aa: CASSMIRTSGEIYNEQFF
clone_size: NA; d_call: NA; j_call: TRBJ2-2; v_call: TRBV4-1; cdr3_nt: TGCGCCAGCAGCCAAGTCCAAGGAACCTCCTTGGGGGAGCTGTTTTTT; cdr3_aa: CASSQVQGTSLGELFF